This entry features one T cell receptor (beta chain) sequence. This clonotype was detected ten times or more. The target of this receptor is not known. Per-base quality was not reported, and no clone a single base away is much larger than it. This record comes from a study of neurological immune-mediated disorders (dated by TCRdb to about 2019). Some background on the complete study: Using UMI-based sequencing, the study compared peripheral blood TCR-beta repertoires from patients with HTLV-I-associated myelopathy (HAM/TSP), patients with multiple sclerosis, and healthy controls. Of the approximately 70 subjects in the cohort, some 15 were HAM/TSP patients, some 35 were multiple sclerosis patients, and approximately 20 were healthy controls. The 95 to 120 TCR-beta libraries included longitudinal samples, technical triplicates and paired sorted CD4+ and CD8+ T-cell subsets alongside PBMC samples.

The paper as a whole reports these results and caveats: Expanded clones from different subjects shared no identical CDR3 amino acid sequences, which suggests that TCR-beta repertoires were private in all groups. TCR clonal expansion was greatest in HAM/TSP patients and smallest in MS patients, who ranked below even healthy controls.

The CDR1 and CDR2 encoded by the germline V gene are WSHSY and SAAADI. The CDR3 covers 12 residues, taking in both the cysteine and the phenylalanine. Just the 36-base CDR3 DNA is kept, in frame starting at base 1. Trimming takes 3 bases from V and 7 bases from J, and the germline ends sit 9 bases apart. Blood bank volunteers in Maryland, USA served as the healthy controls. For unsorted PBMC libraries, 2 million PBMCs were used after storage in RNAlater at -80 degrees C until RNA extraction. PBMCs were separated from peripheral blood using Ficoll-Hypaque density gradient centrifugation and then cryopreserved in liquid nitrogen. cDNA synthesis used template-switch 5'RACE with a primer carrying a 10-nucleotide random unique molecular identifier tagging each TCR transcript. Each sequencing run produced over 180 million TCR-beta sequences covering 15-18 subjects. Total RNA was extracted with the RNeasy kit. The KAPA Real-time Library Amplification kit was used to amplify TCR-beta VDJ regions with primers targeting the TCR constant region and the 5'RACE anchor. Sample indexes and Illumina adaptors were added in a first PCR, after which library yield was increased in a second PCR. The roughly 650 bp TCR product was size-selected on a 2% E-gel SizeSelection system after Ampure bead purification. Library quality was checked on a Bioanalyzer, concentration was measured with Qubit, and libraries were quantified with the Kapa Library Quantification kit before pooling. Paired-end 2 x 150 bp sequencing of the libraries was performed on an Illumina HiSeq 2500. To increase sequence diversity, roughly 24-32% phiX was spiked into each library pool. In the authors' own workflow: The quality-filtered reads were processed with the UMI-based MiGEC pipeline, whose error correction step removed more than 80% of the raw TCR sequences. IMGT germline references were used for aligning VDJ genes, and each clonotype was defined as a unique CDR3 amino acid sequence together with its V-J genes. Clonal expansion, Shannon diversity and CDR3 relatedness were evaluated with VDJtools (CalcPairwiseDistances, ClusterSamples), while phylogenetic trees were built in CLCbio workbench. Using coefficient-of-variation modelling across technical triplicates, the study counted a clone as expanded if it had at least 8 unique UMIs. The public reads were reanalyzed by TCRdb: fastp trimming at Q25, MiXCR alignment, in-frame beta chains only. All rows with the same CDR3 protein become a single entry with the most common DNA and genes. For this entry, the V and J calls and clone size follow TCRdb and not the study's own pipeline. The sample records about 28,000 distinct CDR3 sequences, 9.5% to 15% of which are singletons. The ten top clones hold about 7.2% of the sample.

Input material: PBMCs. This receptor was identified in a man aged 60-69 years in good health. The rearranged segments are TRBV10-2 and TRBJ2-5; no D gene call is confident. This receptor has the CDR3 CASSDSIGTQYF. The DNA sequence reads TGCGCCAGCAGTGACAGTATAGGGACCCAGTACTTC.